These 6 T cell receptor beta chains were all obtained from the same sample, sequenced in a study of T cells in Graves' hyperthyroidism and ophthalmopathy. The source material, RNA transcripts, was used to amplify TCR beta CDR3 regions. HTBI primers drove first-round RT-PCR of the TCR CDR3. TCRdb passed the multiplex PCR reads through MiXCR, listing each CDR3 protein once. The sample includes a few hundred thousand distinct CDR3 sequences, over 15% of them seen just once. Sequencing was performed on blood. These TCRs come from a woman aged 60-70 years with Graves' ophthalmopathy.

This chain connects TRBV19 to TRBJ1-2; possibly TRBD1 for D (6 bases). The CDR3 is made up of 14 amino acids. V lost 3 bases to trimming and J lost 8 bases, with 16 bases between them. In germline, CDR1 is LNHDA, CDR2 SQIVND (reference sequence). CDR3 DNA sequence: TGTGCCAGTAGTATTATTGGGGCAGGGGACGGCTACACCTTC. This encodes CASSIIGAGDGYTF.

In this sample, this clonotype turned up many times. The chain carries TRBV5-4 and TRBJ1-1; TRBD1 is a possible D gene (5 bases). Looked up from germline, CDR1 is SGHNT and CDR2 is YYREEE (reference sequence). This CDR3 region has 14 residues. With 4 bases removed from V and 3 bases from J, the gap between germline ends came to 13 bases. This CDR3 reads CASSRGTDYTEAFF. The CDR3 DNA follows: TGTGCCAGCAGCCGGGGGACGGATTACACTGAAGCTTTCTTT. The variable domain in full, completed from reference TRBV5-4 and TRBJ1-1, reads ETGVTQSPTHLIKTRGQQVTLRCSSQSGHNTVSWYQQALGQGPQFIFQYYREEENGRGNFPPRFSGLQFPNYSSELNVNALELDDSALYLCASSRGTDYTEAFFGQGTRLTVV.

The rearrangement links TRBV4-3 to TRBJ2-1; tentatively, D is TRBD1 (6 bases). CDR1 and CDR2 (germline): LGHNA, YSLEER. The CDR3 is 18 residues long. Trimming left V 0 bases short and J 5 bases short, with 20 bases between. The CDR3: CASSQEAPRDIPNNEQFF. The CDR3 DNA reads TGCGCCAGCAGCCAAGAAGCCCCTCGGGACATACCCAACAATGAGCAGTTCTTC.

This clonotype came up a few times. The rearrangement uses TRBV28 and TRBJ1-4; 8 bases map to TRBD1. This CDR3 has 15 residues. Germline V lookup: CDR1 MDHEN, CDR2 SYDVKM. Trimming at V came to 4 bases and at J to 5 bases, leaving 6 bases not matched to a gene. The CDR3 reads CASSSSGQANEKLFF. The CDR3 DNA sequence: TGTGCCAGCAGTTCCTCGGGACAGGCAAATGAAAAACTGTTTTTT.

The J gene is TRBJ1-5, the V gene TRBV15; maybe TRBD1 (5 bases). The CDR3 runs to 16 residues. In germline, CDR1 is LNHNV, CDR2 YYDKDF (reference sequence). Trimming took off 5 bases at V and 1 base at J, with 15 bases between the two ends. The CDR3 reads CATSPLGGLSNQPQHF. The CDR3 bases are TGTGCCACCAGCCCCCTCGGGGGATTAAGCAATCAGCCCCAGCATTTT.

In its sample, this clonotype was seen many times. J is TRBJ2-2 and V is TRBV4-1; the D is unclear. The V gene's germline CDR1 is MGHRA and CDR2 YSYEKL. This CDR3 is 16 amino acids long. Trimming shortened V by 4 bases and J by 0 bases, and 12 bases separated the two germline ends. CDR3 in DNA: TGCGCCAGCAGCCCGAACCGACCGACGAACACCGGGGAGCTGTTTTTT. Translation gives CASSPNRPTNTGELFF.